This T cell receptor (beta chain) was sequenced for a study of cytomegalovirus exposure and HLA in healthy donors. PCR involved 60 Vbeta and 13 Jbeta primers. Libraries were prepared by immunoSEQ multiplex PCR; TCRdb keeps only in-frame clonotypes and omits some of them. The sample lists about 150,000 clones; about 85% were seen once. Germline V gene sequence: CDR1 LNHNV, CDR2 YYDKDF (reference sequence). The germline V and J ends were trimmed by 6 bases and 0 bases, with 5 bases remaining between them. There are 12 residues in the CDR3. Sequencing used PBMCs. The V call is TRBV15, the J call TRBJ1-1, with no clear D. The sequence was collected from a human donor in good health. In nucleotides, the CDR3 is TGTGCCACCAGGGAGCTGAACACTGAAGCTTTCTTT. Translating gives CATRELNTEAFF.